This TCR beta chain appears in the sequencing data of a study of liver allograft versus peripheral blood T cells. The wider study: Liver transplant recipients had T cell receptor repertoires compared between transplanted liver and peripheral blood.

As for this clonotype: Its antigen is unidentified.

The CDR3 is 14 residues long. CDR1 is SEHNR and CDR2 is FQNEAQ in the germline V gene (reference sequence). The V end lost 4 bases, the J end lost 5 bases, and 15 bases lay between the germline ends. Study outcomes and limitations: Liver allografts reportedly held T cell receptor repertoires unlike those in peripheral blood.

TCRdb used MiXCR to reprocess the reads, holding one entry per CDR3 protein. The sample yields approximately 15,000 distinct CDR3 sequences, around a fifth seen once. The TCR originated in a human patient who had a liver transplant. A share of the T cells may be of graft donor origin. The chain is built from TRBV7-9 and TRBJ2-7; tentatively, D is TRBD2 (6 bases). The CDR3 here is CASSYSRERDEQYF. DNA for the CDR3: TGTGCCAGCAGCTACTCACGGGAGCGGGACGAGCAGTACTTC.